A selection of T cell receptor beta chains follows, all from one sample in a study of regulatory T cells in long-lasting Graves disease. One entry per CDR3 protein, called by TCRdb with MiXCR from the multiplex PCR reads. Among about 310,000 distinct CDR3 sequences listed, about a sixth were seen once. The sample here was peripheral blood mononuclear cells (PBMCs), taken at new diagnosis, from a patient treated with antithyroid drugs. All receptors derive from a female donor with Graves disease. The CDR3 runs from the conserved cysteine through the conserved F or W. The D gene is left open where the match is weak. Only some rows state a clone size, as once, few, many or a class for expanded clones.

v_call,j_call,d_call,clone_size,cdr3_nt,cdr3_aa
TRBV28,TRBJ2-7,-,many,TGTGCCAGCAGCATGATGGGACCGAAGGGCACCTACGAGCAGTACTTC,CASSMMGPKGTYEQYF
TRBV28,TRBJ1-2,TRBD1,many,TGTGCCAGCAGCAAGGGGACAGGGGGCGTCTCTGGCTATGACTACACCTTC,CASSKGTGGVSGYDYTF
TRBV20-1,TRBJ2-1,-,few,TGCAGTGCTAGAGCTAGCGTGCAAGACGATGAGCAGTTCTTC,CSARASVQDDEQFF
TRBV12-3/TRBV12-4,TRBJ1-5,TRBD1,many,TGTGCCAGCAGCATCCTGGGACAGGCTGAGAACCAGCCCCAGCATTTT,CASSILGQAENQPQHF
TRBV2,TRBJ2-1,TRBD2,-,TGTGCCAGCACTCCAGCGGGAGTCGGTGAGCAGTTCTTC,CASTPAGVGEQFF
TRBV12-3/TRBV12-4,TRBJ2-7,TRBD1,few,TGTGCCAGCAGGTTCCGTCAGGGGGCCTACGAGCAGTACTTC,CASRFRQGAYEQYF
TRBV15,TRBJ2-1,TRBD2,few,TGTGCCACCACCAGAAGCGGGAGCTGGAATGAGCAGTTCTTC,CATTRSGSWNEQFF
TRBV2,TRBJ2-1,TRBD2,many,TGTGCCAGCACCTCAGTTGCGGGGGGCTACAATGAGCAGTTCTTC,CASTSVAGGYNEQFF
TRBV6-2/TRBV6-3,TRBJ1-4,-,many,TGTGCCAGCAGTTACTCAGGGCTTAATGAAAAACTGTTTTTT,CASSYSGLNEKLFF
TRBV28,TRBJ2-7,-,many,TGTGCCAGCAGTTTACAATGGGGTTCCTACGAGCAGTACTTC,CASSLQWGSYEQYF
TRBV11-3,TRBJ2-2,-,many,TGTGCCAGCAGAGCCCATACGGGCGGGGAGCTGTTTTTT,CASRAHTGGELFF
TRBV2,TRBJ2-1,TRBD2,many,TGTGCCAGCAACAAAAGACTAGCGACTAACAATGAGCAGTTCTTC,CASNKRLATNNEQFF
TRBV7-9,TRBJ2-2,-,-,TGTGCCAGCAGCTACAGCGGGCCGAACACCGGGGAGCTGTTTTTT,CASSYSGPNTGELFF
TRBV9,TRBJ2-1,TRBD2,-,TGTGCCAGCAGCGTAGGGCTAGCGGCCAACAATGAGCAGTTCTTC,CASSVGLAANNEQFF
TRBV20-1,TRBJ1-5,-,many,TGCAGTGCTACAGGGACTGGCAATCAGCCCCAGCATTTT,CSATGTGNQPQHF
TRBV13,TRBJ2-2,-,many,TGTGCCAGCAGCTACGGACGGTCCACCGGGGAGCTGTTTTTT,CASSYGRSTGELFF
TRBV20-1,TRBJ1-5,-,-,TGCAGTGGGTCAGGGAATAGCAATCAGCCCCAGCATTTT,CSGSGNSNQPQHF
TRBV30,TRBJ1-6,-,many,TGTGCCTGGAGCTACGGAGGGGGGACCTATAATTCACCCCTCCACTTT,CAWSYGGGTYNSPLHF
TRBV7-9,TRBJ1-1,TRBD1,many,TGTGCCAGCAGCTTTCCCCGACGGGACAGGGGAATGAACACTGAAGCTTTCTTT,CASSFPRRDRGMNTEAFF
TRBV20-1,TRBJ2-2,-,-,TGCAGTGCTAGATCGACAGCCCCAACCTACACCGGGGAGCTGTTTTTT,CSARSTAPTYTGELFF
TRBV9,TRBJ2-3,-,few,TGTGCCAGCAGCGCCCGACTAGAGAGGGGCACAGATACGCAGTATTTT,CASSARLERGTDTQYF
TRBV5-1,TRBJ2-7,-,many,TGCGCCAGCAGTGCTTTGGGACGCCAATCCCTCGAGCAGTACTTC,CASSALGRQSLEQYF
TRBV19,TRBJ1-1,TRBD1,many,TGTGCCAGTAAGGCGGGACAGGGAGTGAGGACTTTCTTT,CASKAGQGVRTFF
TRBV12-3/TRBV12-4,TRBJ2-5,TRBD1,many,TGTGCCAGCAGCCGGACAGGGAATCAAGAGACCCAGTACTTC,CASSRTGNQETQYF
TRBV7-9,TRBJ2-7,-,many,TGTGCCAGCAGCCCACTCAAGACTCAGCAGCTTAAGGGTGGACGGCGTTACGAGCAGTACTTC,CASSPLKTQQLKGGRRYEQYF
TRBV19,TRBJ2-2,-,many,TGTGCCAGTGGCAAGGGGGGGAGGGCCGCCGGGGAGCTGTTTTTT,CASGKGGRAAGELFF
TRBV19,TRBJ1-1,-,many,TGTGCCAGTAGTATGCCCCTGGGGGGGGCTGAAGCTTTCTTT,CASSMPLGGAEAFF
TRBV11-2,TRBJ1-1,-,many,TGTGCCAGCCGCCGCGGGAGGGGAGGTGAAGCTTTCTTT,CASRRGRGGEAFF
TRBV19,TRBJ2-7,TRBD1,-,TGTGCCAGTGCTCCGGGACAGGGTGTGAGCTGCGAGCAGTACTTC,CASAPGQGVSCEQYF
TRBV19,TRBJ1-2,-,many,TGTGCCAGTAGTACCCTAAGTACAGTCTACTATGGCTACACCTTC,CASSTLSTVYYGYTF
TRBV7-3,TRBJ2-1,-,few,TGTGCCAGCAGCCCGAGTGCGCGGGGTGCCTACAATGAGCAGTTCTTC,CASSPSARGAYNEQFF
TRBV29-1,TRBJ2-3,TRBD2,-,TGCAGCGTTGATTGGGCCCCAGCGGGAGTCATTGATACGCAGTATTTT,CSVDWAPAGVIDTQYF
TRBV10-3,TRBJ2-7,-,many,TGTGCCATCAGTGATGGGGGTGACGAGCAGTACTTC,CAISDGGDEQYF
TRBV29-1,TRBJ2-7,-,few,TGCAGCGCCGTCCCTGGCGACTCCTACGAGCAGTACTTC,CSAVPGDSYEQYF
TRBV5-1,TRBJ1-1,-,many,TGCGCCAGCAGCTTGGCCGGCAGGGCGACTGAAGCTTTCTTT,CASSLAGRATEAFF
TRBV7-9,TRBJ2-6,-,-,TGTGCCAGCAGCTTAGCCCCCATCAGGGGTCCTTTCTCTGGGGCCAACGTCCTGACTTTC,CASSLAPIRGPFSGANVLTF
TRBV5-1,TRBJ1-4,-,-,TGCGCCAGCGGACCAGGGCCTAATGAAAAACTGTTTTTT,CASGPGPNEKLFF
TRBV6-1,TRBJ2-3,-,few,TGTGCCAGCAGTCTGGACCCCAGCACGCAGTATTTT,CASSLDPSTQYF
TRBV7-2,TRBJ2-5,TRBD2,-,TGTGCCAGCAGCTTAGGACTAGCGCAAGAGACCCAGTACTTC,CASSLGLAQETQYF
TRBV20-1,TRBJ2-3,TRBD2,many,TGCAGTGCTAGACCTCGACTAGCGGCCCCGGATACGCAGTATTTT,CSARPRLAAPDTQYF
TRBV12-3/TRBV12-4,TRBJ2-5,TRBD1,many,TGTGCCAGCAGTGAAGACAGGGACCAAGAGACCCAGTACTTC,CASSEDRDQETQYF
TRBV6-2/TRBV6-3,TRBJ2-1,TRBD1,once,TGTGCCAGCAGTGACACCTCTGGACAGGGGGCCAGCGATGAGCAGTTCTTC,CASSDTSGQGASDEQFF
TRBV19,TRBJ2-7,-,many,TGTGCCAGTAGTCTCCCAGCGGGTCTCACCTACGAGCAGTACTTC,CASSLPAGLTYEQYF
TRBV6-2/TRBV6-3,TRBJ2-2,-,few,TGTGCCAGCAGTTACTCAGGCTTGGTGGGGTCGAACACCGGGGAGCTGTTTTTT,CASSYSGLVGSNTGELFF
TRBV7-9,TRBJ2-5,TRBD2,many,TGTGCCAGCAGTCGAAGGGGCGGGAGGCTGGAGACCCAGTACTTC,CASSRRGGRLETQYF
TRBV6-1,TRBJ2-1,-,many,TGTGCCAGCAGGGGGGTGGGGGCTTACAATGAGCAGTTCTTC,CASRGVGAYNEQFF
TRBV28,TRBJ2-3,TRBD2,-,TGTGCCAGCCCAGCTAGCGGGAGGGCCTCAACAGATACGCAGTATTTT,CASPASGRASTDTQYF
TRBV5-5,TRBJ2-3,-,-,TGTGCCAGCAGCTTGGCCGACCGAGATACGCAGTATTTT,CASSLADRDTQYF
TRBV9,TRBJ2-1,-,many,TGTGCCAGCAGCGTAGCAGGTGGCTCCTACAATGAGCAGTTCTTC,CASSVAGGSYNEQFF
TRBV5-1,TRBJ2-3,-,many,TGCGCCAGCAGCACGAACAGGGGAGGGAGGACAGATACGCAGTATTTT,CASSTNRGGRTDTQYF
TRBV20-1,TRBJ2-2,TRBD2,-,TGCAGTGCTCGGGGGGGAGGGGCCACCGGGGAGCTGTTTTTT,CSARGGGATGELFF
TRBV20-1,TRBJ2-5,TRBD2,-,TGCAGTGCTCAGGGACTAGCGGGAGGAGAGACCCAGTACTTC,CSAQGLAGGETQYF
TRBV11-2,TRBJ2-2,-,many,TGTGCCAGCAGCCCCGGACCAGGGATGGGGAACACCGGGGAGCTGTTTTTT,CASSPGPGMGNTGELFF
TRBV30,TRBJ2-1,-,many,TGTGCCTGGAGTCCCTCCGGGTTTTCCCTCAATGAGCAGTTCTTC,CAWSPSGFSLNEQFF
TRBV20-1,TRBJ2-7,-,many,TGCAGTGCCGGAGTGGGGAGCTACGAGCAGTACTTC,CSAGVGSYEQYF
TRBV20-1,TRBJ2-1,TRBD2,-,TGCAGTGCTAGAGATGGTGGTAGCGGGAGTGGGGAGCAGTTCTTC,CSARDGGSGSGEQFF
TRBV6-5,TRBJ2-2,-,many,TGTGCCAGCAGTTACCGGGGATCCGGGGAGCTGTTTTTT,CASSYRGSGELFF